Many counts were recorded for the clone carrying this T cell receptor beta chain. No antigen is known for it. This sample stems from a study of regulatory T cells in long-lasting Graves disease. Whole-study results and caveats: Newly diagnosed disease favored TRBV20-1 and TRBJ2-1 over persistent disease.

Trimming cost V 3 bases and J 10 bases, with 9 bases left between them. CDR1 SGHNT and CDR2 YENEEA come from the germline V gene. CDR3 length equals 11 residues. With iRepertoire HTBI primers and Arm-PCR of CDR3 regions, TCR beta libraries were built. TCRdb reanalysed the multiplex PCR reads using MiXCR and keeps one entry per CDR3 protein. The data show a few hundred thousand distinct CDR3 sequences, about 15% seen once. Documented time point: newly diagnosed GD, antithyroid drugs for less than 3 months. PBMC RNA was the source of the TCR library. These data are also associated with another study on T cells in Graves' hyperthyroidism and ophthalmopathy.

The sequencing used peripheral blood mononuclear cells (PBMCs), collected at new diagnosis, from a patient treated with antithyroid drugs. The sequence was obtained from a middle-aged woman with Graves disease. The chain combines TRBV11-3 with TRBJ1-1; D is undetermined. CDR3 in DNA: TGTGCCAGCAGCTTGACAAGTGCAGCTTTCTTT. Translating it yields CASSLTSAAFF. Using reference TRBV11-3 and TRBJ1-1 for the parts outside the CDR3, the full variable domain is EAGVVQSPRYKIIEKKQPVAFWCNPISGHNTLYWYLQNLGQGPELLIRYENEEAVDDSQLPKDRFSAERLKGVDSTLKIQPAELGDSAVYLCASSLTSAAFFGQGTRLTVV.